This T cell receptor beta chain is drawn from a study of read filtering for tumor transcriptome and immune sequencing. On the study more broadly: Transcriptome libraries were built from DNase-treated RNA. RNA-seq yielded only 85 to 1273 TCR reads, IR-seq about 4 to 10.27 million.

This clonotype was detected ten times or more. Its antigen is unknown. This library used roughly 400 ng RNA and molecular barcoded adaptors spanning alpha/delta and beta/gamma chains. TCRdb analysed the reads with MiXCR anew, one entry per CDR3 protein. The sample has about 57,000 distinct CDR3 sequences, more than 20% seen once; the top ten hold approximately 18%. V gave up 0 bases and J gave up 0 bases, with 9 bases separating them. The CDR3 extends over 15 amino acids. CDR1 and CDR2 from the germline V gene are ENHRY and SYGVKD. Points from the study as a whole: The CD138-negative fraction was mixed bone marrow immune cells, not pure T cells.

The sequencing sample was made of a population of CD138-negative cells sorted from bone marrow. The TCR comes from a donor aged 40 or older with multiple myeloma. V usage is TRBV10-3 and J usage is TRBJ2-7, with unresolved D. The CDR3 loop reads CAISESLENSYEQYF. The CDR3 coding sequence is TGTGCCATCAGTGAGTCTCTGGAGAACTCCTACGAGCAGTACTTC.